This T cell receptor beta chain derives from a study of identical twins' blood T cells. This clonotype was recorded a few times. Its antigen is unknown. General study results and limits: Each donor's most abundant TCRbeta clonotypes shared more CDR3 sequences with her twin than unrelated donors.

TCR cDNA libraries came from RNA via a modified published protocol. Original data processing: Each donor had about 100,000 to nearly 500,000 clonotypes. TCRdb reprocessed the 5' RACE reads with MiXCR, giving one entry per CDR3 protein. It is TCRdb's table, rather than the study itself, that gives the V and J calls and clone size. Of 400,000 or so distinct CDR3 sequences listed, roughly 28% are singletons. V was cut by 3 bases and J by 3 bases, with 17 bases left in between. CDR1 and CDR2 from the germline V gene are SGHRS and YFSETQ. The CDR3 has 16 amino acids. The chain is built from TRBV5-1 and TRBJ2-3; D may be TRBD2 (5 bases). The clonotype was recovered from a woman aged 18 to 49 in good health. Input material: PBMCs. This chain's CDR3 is CASSSLFLGATDTQYF. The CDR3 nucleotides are TGCGCCAGCAGCTCCCTCTTTCTGGGAGCGACAGATACGCAGTATTTT.